A selection of T cell receptor beta chains follows, all from one sample in a study of T cells in Graves' hyperthyroidism and ophthalmopathy. A single record per CDR3 protein comes from TCRdb applying MiXCR to the multiplex PCR reads. The table has 350,000 to 400,000 distinct CDR3 sequences, around 20% seen once; the top ten hold around two fifths. Sequenced sample: blood. The receptors were sampled from a man between 18 and 35 years old with Graves' ophthalmopathy. Each CDR3 is given with its conserved first and last residue. D genes are given only for firm matches. Clone size is shown for a subset of rows, as once, few, many or a class of expanded clone.

v_gene: TRBV19
abundance: few
j_gene: TRBJ1-2
d_gene: .
CDR3aa: CASSSGTQDGYTF
CDR3nt: TGTGCCAGTAGCTCCGGGACCCAAGATGGCTACACCTTC

v_gene: TRBV7-3
abundance: .
j_gene: TRBJ2-3
d_gene: TRBD2
CDR3aa: CASSLSASGSTDTQYF
CDR3nt: TGTGCCAGCAGCTTATCGGCTAGCGGCAGCACAGATACGCAGTATTTT

v_gene: TRBV4-1
abundance: few
j_gene: TRBJ2-7
d_gene: .
CDR3aa: CASSHPWGEQYF
CDR3nt: TGCGCCAGCAGCCACCCGTGGGGGGAGCAGTACTTC

v_gene: TRBV10-3
abundance: many
j_gene: TRBJ2-5
d_gene: .
CDR3aa: CAISSGAVETQYF
CDR3nt: TGTGCCATCAGTTCCGGGGCGGTAGAGACCCAGTACTTC

v_gene: TRBV28
abundance: many
j_gene: TRBJ2-7
d_gene: TRBD1
CDR3aa: CASSSRGTGGGEQYF
CDR3nt: TGTGCCAGCAGTTCCCGGGGAACAGGGGGAGGCGAGCAGTACTTC

v_gene: TRBV19
abundance: .
j_gene: TRBJ1-1
d_gene: .
CDR3aa: CASRDSSEAFF
CDR3nt: TGTGCCAGTAGGGACAGTTCTGAAGCTTTCTTT

v_gene: TRBV10-3
abundance: .
j_gene: TRBJ2-1
d_gene: TRBD1
CDR3aa: CAISPGTGRWGQGRYRNEQFF
CDR3nt: TGTGCCATCAGTCCCGGGACAGGACGGTGGGGACAGGGACGGTATCGCAATGAGCAGTTCTTC

v_gene: TRBV5-1
abundance: few
j_gene: TRBJ2-1
d_gene: .
CDR3aa: CASSLDWWQGYNEQFF
CDR3nt: TGCGCCAGCAGCTTGGATTGGTGGCAGGGCTACAATGAGCAGTTCTTC

v_gene: TRBV28
abundance: .
j_gene: TRBJ2-7
d_gene: TRBD1
CDR3aa: CASSPPWTGSYEQYF
CDR3nt: TGTGCCAGCAGCCCCCCCTGGACAGGGTCCTACGAGCAGTACTTC

v_gene: TRBV27
abundance: few
j_gene: TRBJ2-7
d_gene: TRBD1
CDR3aa: CASSLSPQGAGEQYF
CDR3nt: TGTGCCAGCAGTCTCTCCCCTCAGGGGGCAGGCGAGCAGTACTTC

v_gene: TRBV2
abundance: many
j_gene: TRBJ2-1
d_gene: TRBD1
CDR3aa: CASREETGAYNEQFF
CDR3nt: TGTGCCAGCAGGGAGGAGACAGGGGCGTACAATGAGCAGTTCTTC

v_gene: TRBV6-2/TRBV6-3
abundance: .
j_gene: TRBJ2-7
d_gene: .
CDR3aa: CASSTTREQYF
CDR3nt: TGTGCCAGCAGTACAACGCGCGAGCAGTACTTC

v_gene: TRBV28
abundance: .
j_gene: TRBJ1-3
d_gene: .
CDR3aa: CASSLGLGDSGNTIYF
CDR3nt: TGTGCCAGCAGTTTAGGGCTGGGGGATTCAGGAAACACCATATATTTT

v_gene: TRBV28
abundance: .
j_gene: TRBJ2-7
d_gene: TRBD1
CDR3aa: CASSLDSGTVSYEQYF
CDR3nt: TGTGCCAGCAGTTTAGATTCGGGGACAGTGTCCTACGAGCAGTACTTC

v_gene: TRBV18
abundance: many
j_gene: TRBJ2-1
d_gene: .
CDR3aa: CASSPPAQENEQFF
CDR3nt: TGTGCCAGCTCACCACCTGCTCAGGAGAATGAGCAGTTCTTC

v_gene: TRBV6-1
abundance: few
j_gene: TRBJ1-2
d_gene: .
CDR3aa: CASSPGGRVYGYTF
CDR3nt: TGTGCCAGCAGTCCCGGAGGAAGGGTCTATGGCTACACCTTC

v_gene: TRBV12-3/TRBV12-4
abundance: many
j_gene: TRBJ1-1
d_gene: TRBD1
CDR3aa: CASRRDRGLMNTEAFF
CDR3nt: TGTGCCAGCAGGCGCGACAGGGGGCTGATGAACACTGAAGCTTTCTTT

v_gene: TRBV7-8
abundance: many
j_gene: TRBJ2-7
d_gene: .
CDR3aa: CASSSYSGTHSYEQYF
CDR3nt: TGTGCCAGCAGCTCTTACTCCGGGACCCACTCCTACGAGCAGTACTTC

v_gene: TRBV12-3/TRBV12-4
abundance: many
j_gene: TRBJ2-3
d_gene: TRBD1
CDR3aa: CASTQRQGVTDTQYF
CDR3nt: TGTGCCAGCACCCAGAGACAGGGGGTTACAGATACGCAGTATTTT

v_gene: TRBV6-1
abundance: many
j_gene: TRBJ1-6
d_gene: TRBD1
CDR3aa: CASNDRAGYNSPLHF
CDR3nt: TGTGCCAGCAACGACAGGGCCGGCTATAATTCACCCCTCCACTTT

v_gene: TRBV13
abundance: .
j_gene: TRBJ1-3
d_gene: .
CDR3aa: CASRGPGNTIYF
CDR3nt: TGTGCCAGCAGAGGCCCCGGAAACACCATATATTTT

v_gene: TRBV5-8
abundance: many
j_gene: TRBJ1-1
d_gene: .
CDR3aa: CASSLARGVENEAFF
CDR3nt: TGTGCCAGCAGCTTGGCCAGAGGGGTGGAAAATGAAGCTTTCTTT

v_gene: TRBV6-1
abundance: many
j_gene: TRBJ1-4
d_gene: .
CDR3aa: CASRDTGAPTNEKLFF
CDR3nt: TGTGCCAGCAGAGATACTGGGGCGCCGACTAATGAAAAACTGTTTTTT

v_gene: TRBV3-1
abundance: many
j_gene: TRBJ1-3
d_gene: .
CDR3aa: CASSQLVGPLPSGNTIYF
CDR3nt: TGTGCCAGCAGCCAACTTGTTGGGCCTCTTCCTTCTGGAAACACCATATATTTT

v_gene: TRBV7-3
abundance: .
j_gene: TRBJ2-5
d_gene: .
CDR3aa: CASSLSPSAQETQYF
CDR3nt: TGTGCCAGCAGCTTAAGTCCGTCAGCCCAAGAGACCCAGTACTTC

v_gene: TRBV20-1
abundance: .
j_gene: TRBJ2-7
d_gene: .
CDR3aa: CSARRGTEYEQYF
CDR3nt: TGCAGTGCTAGACGGGGGACTGAGTACGAGCAGTACTTC

v_gene: TRBV11-1
abundance: many
j_gene: TRBJ2-5
d_gene: .
CDR3aa: CASSLMRSGKETQYF
CDR3nt: TGTGCCAGCAGCTTAATGCGGAGCGGCAAAGAGACCCAGTACTTC

v_gene: TRBV27
abundance: few
j_gene: TRBJ2-2
d_gene: TRBD1
CDR3aa: CASSIGTGATGELFF
CDR3nt: TGTGCCAGCAGTATTGGGACAGGCGCCACCGGGGAGCTGTTTTTT

v_gene: TRBV5-1
abundance: many
j_gene: TRBJ2-1
d_gene: .
CDR3aa: CASSLQNSYNEQFF
CDR3nt: TGCGCCAGCAGCTTGCAGAACTCCTACAATGAGCAGTTCTTC

v_gene: TRBV10-3
abundance: .
j_gene: TRBJ2-7
d_gene: .
CDR3aa: CAISDTSTGVQYF
CDR3nt: TGTGCCATCAGTGACACCTCGACTGGGGTGCAGTACTTC

v_gene: TRBV2
abundance: many
j_gene: TRBJ1-1
d_gene: .
CDR3aa: CASSEATGWTEAFF
CDR3nt: TGTGCCAGCAGTGAAGCGACAGGTTGGACTGAAGCTTTCTTT